This TCR beta chain is from a study of T cell clusters in autoimmune cytopenias. Study findings and constraints: No cluster-lack signature appeared between secondary cytopenia and chronic lymphocytic leukemia patients, apparently due to lymphoma masking. Healthy donors had roughly 3-fold more exclusive TRB clusters than active autoimmune hepatitis patients. TRB repertoire shifts in secondary cytopenia and chronic lymphocytic leukemia mostly reflected lymphoma, not autoimmunity.

TRB was amplified from approximately 230 ng of peripheral blood genomic DNA per sample. By frequency, this clonotype registers medium-sized. Its antigen is currently unknown. TRB rearrangements were amplified by touch-down multiplex PCR with mixed TRB-A/B primers. TCRdb reanalyzed the multiplex PCR reads and collapses them to one entry per CDR3 protein, without DNA. The sample data list approximately 990 distinct CDR3 sequences. This CDR3 region has 17 residues. Germline CDR1 SGHTA, CDR2 FQGNSA. Source material: peripheral blood. This chain connects TRBV7-2 to TRBJ1-3; TCRdb's D gene call, TRBD1, goes unchecked for lack of DNA. This clonotype originated in a human donor with an autoimmune cytopenia or autoimmune hepatitis (not recorded which). CDR3 protein: CASSRDWTAGPGNTIYF.